A selection of T cell receptor beta chains follows, all from one sample in a study of shared clonotypes between healthy human individuals. The assay was immunoSEQ multiplex PCR, and TCRdb's table has in-frame clones only and misses some. The data hold roughly 520,000 clones, with roughly 95% observed a single time. Sequencing was carried out using naive CD4+ T cells sorted from blood. The source of these receptors is a woman aged 25 to 39 in good health. Both conserved end residues are part of each CDR3. A D gene is named only where the DNA matches it firmly. Clone size is shown for a subset of rows, as once, few, many or a class of expanded clone.

j_call	v_call	d_call	clone_size	cdr3_length	cdr3_aa	cdr3_nt
TRBJ2-7	TRBV5-1	TRBD2	NA	16	CASSLNSLAGTGEQYF	TGCGCCAGCAGCTTAAACTCACTAGCGGGAACGGGTGAGCAGTACTTC
TRBJ2-3	TRBV9	NA	NA	16	CASSVSGGTGTDTQYF	TGTGCCAGCAGCGTTTCGGGCGGCACGGGCACAGATACGCAGTATTTT
TRBJ1-2	TRBV28	TRBD1	NA	15	CASSLSGTGGPGYTF	TGTGCCAGCAGTTTGTCCGGGACAGGGGGCCCCGGCTACACCTTC
TRBJ2-7	TRBV7-3	NA	NA	14	CASSFLGISYEQYF	TGTGCCAGCAGCTTCCTAGGGATTTCCTACGAGCAGTACTTC
TRBJ2-7	TRBV28	NA	once	9	CASSPPLYF	TGTGCCAGCAGTCCCCCCTTATACTTC
TRBJ2-1	TRBV6-7	TRBD2	once	20	CASSPRGPSGRPTSYNEQFF	TGTGCCAGCAGCCCCAGGGGTCCTAGCGGGAGGCCCACCTCCTACAATGAGCAGTTCTTC
TRBJ2-1	TRBV10-3	TRBD1	NA	13	CAISDRGRNEQFF	TGTGCCATCAGTGACAGGGGGCGAAATGAGCAGTTCTTC
TRBJ2-7	TRBV5-1	TRBD2	NA	13	CASAVRGAYEQYF	TGCGCCAGCGCGGTCCGGGGGGCCTACGAGCAGTACTTC
TRBJ2-1	TRBV11-2	NA	NA	17	CASSYSGAASSYNEQFF	TGTGCCAGCAGCTACTCGGGAGCGGCCAGCTCCTACAATGAGCAGTTCTTC
TRBJ2-3	TRBV11-2	NA	NA	14	CASSPPAGADTQYF	TGTGCCAGCAGCCCCCCGGCAGGGGCAGATACGCAGTATTTT
TRBJ2-1	TRBV9	TRBD2	NA	15	CASSSSGSPYNEQFF	TGTGCCAGCAGCTCTAGCGGGAGTCCCTACAATGAGCAGTTCTTC
TRBJ2-5	TRBV4-1	TRBD1	NA	14	CASSWDREQETQYF	TGCGCCAGCAGCTGGGACAGGGAACAAGAGACCCAGTACTTC
TRBJ1-5	TRBV7-2	TRBD1	NA	17	CASSLGGTGINSQPQHF	TGTGCCAGCAGCTTAGGTGGGACAGGGATTAATAGTCAGCCCCAGCATTTT
TRBJ2-6	TRBV28	NA	once	13	CASYHSGANVLTF	TGTGCCAGTTACCACTCTGGGGCCAACGTCCTGACTTTC
TRBJ1-5	TRBV7-9	TRBD1	NA	14	CACGTGQGNQPQHF	TGTGCCTGCGGGACAGGGCAAGGCAATCAGCCCCAGCATTTT
TRBJ2-3	TRBV28	NA	NA	16	CASSLATGTSTDTQYF	TGTGCCAGCAGTTTAGCTACCGGGACTAGCACAGATACGCAGTATTTT
TRBJ1-1	TRBV2	NA	NA	14	CASSGSRANTEAFF	TGTGCCAGCAGTGGTTCCAGGGCGAACACTGAAGCTTTCTTT
TRBJ2-3	TRBV6-1	NA	NA	15	CASSEPLGPGDTQYF	TGTGCCAGCAGTGAACCTTTGGGGCCGGGAGATACGCAGTATTTT
TRBJ2-1	TRBV6-6	TRBD2	NA	14	CASSPSGSRYEQFF	TGTGCCAGCAGTCCTAGCGGGAGTAGGTATGAGCAGTTCTTC
TRBJ2-7	TRBV7-2	NA	once	13	CASSLSGTYEQYF	TGTGCCAGCAGCTTGTCCGGGACCTACGAGCAGTACTTC
TRBJ2-7	TRBV11-2	TRBD1	NA	13	CASSLDRADEQYF	TGTGCCAGCAGCCTGGACAGGGCCGATGAGCAGTACTTC
TRBJ2-7	TRBV18	TRBD1	NA	16	CASSPLRQGSAYEQYF	TGTGCCAGCTCACCTCTTAGACAGGGTTCGGCCTACGAGCAGTACTTC
TRBJ2-7	TRBV28	NA	NA	15	CASSSGGRSSYEQYF	TGTGCCAGCAGTTCGGGTGGGCGGAGCTCCTACGAGCAGTACTTC
TRBJ1-1	TRBV29-1	TRBD1	NA	18	CSVERRLLLHRGNTEAFF	TGCAGCGTTGAGCGCCGGCTATTACTACACAGGGGGAACACTGAAGCTTTCTTT
TRBJ2-2	TRBV5-4	NA	NA	16	CASTLGGFLRTGELFF	TGTGCCAGCACCCTTGGGGGCTTCTTACGTACCGGGGAGCTGTTTTTT
TRBJ2-1	TRBV6-4	TRBD2	NA	15	CASSVTSGRYNEQFF	TGTGCCAGCAGTGTGACTAGCGGGAGGTACAATGAGCAGTTCTTC
TRBJ1-5	TRBV18	NA	NA	14	CASSSGNGNQPQHF	TGTGCCAGCTCTTCGGGGAACGGCAATCAGCCCCAGCATTTT
TRBJ1-4	TRBV6-5	NA	NA	12	CASGRDNEKLFF	TGTGCCAGCGGCAGGGATAATGAAAAACTGTTTTTT
TRBJ1-2	TRBV4-1	NA	NA	18	CASSQEPSTGSNYGGYTF	TGCGCCAGCAGCCAAGAGCCCTCAACCGGTTCGAACTATGGGGGCTACACCTTC
TRBJ2-7	TRBV5-5	NA	once	13	CASSFQEKGEQYF	TGTGCCAGCAGCTTTCAGGAGAAGGGCGAGCAGTACTTC
TRBJ1-2	TRBV28	TRBD1	NA	14	CASSKGATSYGYTF	TGTGCCAGCAGTAAGGGGGCAACATCTTATGGCTACACCTTC
TRBJ2-1	TRBV28	TRBD2	once	16	CASSLWSGIAYNEQFF	TGTGCCAGCAGTTTATGGAGCGGGATAGCCTACAATGAGCAGTTCTTC
TRBJ1-2	TRBV10-1	NA	few	13	CASSEWWGLGYTF	TGCGCCAGCAGTGAGTGGTGGGGCCTAGGCTACACCTTC
TRBJ2-7	TRBV6-5	TRBD2	NA	15	CASSYSGGGSYEQYF	TGTGCCAGCAGTTATTCGGGAGGGGGCTCCTACGAGCAGTACTTC
TRBJ2-7	TRBV4-1	TRBD2	NA	18	CASSQDHRVTSGIYEQYF	TGCGCCAGCAGCCAAGATCATCGGGTAACTAGCGGGATCTACGAGCAGTACTTC
TRBJ2-7	TRBV2	NA	once	11	CASSGGAKQYF	TGTGCCAGCAGTGGAGGGGCTAAGCAGTACTTC
TRBJ1-4	TRBV28	NA	NA	15	CASSAGGEAEEKLFF	TGTGCCAGCAGCGCTGGGGGGGAGGCGGAAGAAAAACTGTTTTTT
TRBJ2-7	TRBV27	TRBD2	NA	16	CASSLTPGLADYEQYF	TGTGCCAGCAGTCTCACCCCGGGACTAGCGGACTACGAGCAGTACTTC
TRBJ2-7	TRBV7-8	NA	NA	16	CASSSLAGLAPYEQYF	TGTGCCAGCAGCTCCCTTGCGGGACTGGCTCCATACGAGCAGTACTTC
TRBJ2-1	TRBV5-3	NA	NA	15	CARSSFLSSYNEQFF	TGTGCCAGAAGCTCCTTTCTCAGCTCCTACAATGAGCAGTTCTTC
TRBJ2-5	TRBV7-9	TRBD1	NA	14	CASSKTGGIETQYF	TGTGCCAGCAGCAAGACAGGGGGCATCGAGACCCAGTACTTC
TRBJ2-3	TRBV19	NA	NA	13	CASSTYLTDTQYF	TGTGCCAGTAGTACCTACCTCACAGATACGCAGTATTTT
TRBJ2-2	TRBV6-1	TRBD1	NA	15	CASSGGTANTGELFF	TGTGCCAGCAGCGGTGGGACAGCGAACACCGGGGAGCTGTTTTTT
TRBJ2-1	TRBV29-1	TRBD2	NA	14	CSANLGTSGREQFF	TGCAGCGCAAACCTCGGGACTAGCGGGAGGGAGCAGTTCTTC
TRBJ2-7	TRBV5-4	TRBD2	once	16	CASSLSGLAGGYEQYF	TGTGCCAGCAGCTTGAGTGGCCTAGCGGGAGGCTACGAGCAGTACTTC
TRBJ2-2	TRBV6-1	TRBD2	NA	16	CASSEFLAGNTGELFF	TGTGCCAGCAGTGAGTTCCTAGCGGGTAACACCGGGGAGCTGTTTTTT
TRBJ1-1	TRBV20-1	NA	NA	10	CSARQAEAFF	TGCAGTGCCCGCCAGGCTGAAGCTTTCTTT
TRBJ2-7	TRBV9	TRBD2	NA	16	CASSVALAGGGYEQYF	TGTGCCAGCAGCGTAGCTTTGGCGGGAGGTGGCTACGAGCAGTACTTC